A selection of T cell receptor beta chains follows, all from one sample in a study of spatial heterogeneity in lung cancer. TCRdb re-analysed the 5' RACE reads in MiXCR, keeping a single row per CDR3 protein. Of some 83,000 distinct CDR3 sequences in the sample, 8% are singletons; the top ten hold 6.8%. The sample here was PBMCs, taken at surgery. These receptors came from a male donor with early-stage non-small cell lung cancer. Both conserved end residues are part of each CDR3. D genes are given only for firm matches. A clone size is listed for some rows: how often the clone was seen (once, few, many), or a class if it is expanded.

v_gene: TRBV5-6
j_gene: TRBJ1-5
abundance: few
d_gene: -
CDR3nt: TGTGCCAGCAGCTCCTGGGACCTCCCTGGGGGCAATCAGCCCCAGCATTTT
CDR3aa: CASSSWDLPGGNQPQHF

v_gene: TRBV10-3
j_gene: TRBJ1-3
abundance: few
d_gene: -
CDR3nt: TGTGCCATCTCTTCTTTGCCCCCAGAGGACACCATATATTTT
CDR3aa: CAISSLPPEDTIYF

v_gene: TRBV29-1
j_gene: TRBJ1-1
abundance: many
d_gene: -
CDR3nt: TGCAGCGTTGAAAGGCCGAACACTGAAGCTTTCTTT
CDR3aa: CSVERPNTEAFF

v_gene: TRBV7-8
j_gene: TRBJ1-6
abundance: many
d_gene: TRBD1
CDR3nt: TGTGCCAGCAGCTTCGACAGGGGGATAAATTCACCCCTCCACTTT
CDR3aa: CASSFDRGINSPLHF

v_gene: TRBV18
j_gene: TRBJ2-2
abundance: many
d_gene: -
CDR3nt: TGTGCCAGCTCACCACTGGGAGTGGTGACCGGGGAGCTGTTTTTT
CDR3aa: CASSPLGVVTGELFF

v_gene: TRBV6-5
j_gene: TRBJ2-1
abundance: few
d_gene: -
CDR3nt: TGTGCCAGCAGTTACTGGGGTAATGAGCAGTTCTTC
CDR3aa: CASSYWGNEQFF

v_gene: TRBV6-2/TRBV6-3
j_gene: TRBJ1-1
abundance: few
d_gene: -
CDR3nt: TGTGCCAGAAGTTACTCACAGGGACTGTCTGAAGCTTTCTTT
CDR3aa: CARSYSQGLSEAFF

v_gene: TRBV4-3
j_gene: TRBJ2-1
abundance: -
d_gene: -
CDR3nt: TGCGCCAGCAGCCTAGTGGCCATCTCTGAGCAGTTCTTC
CDR3aa: CASSLVAISEQFF

v_gene: TRBV11-3
j_gene: TRBJ2-5
abundance: few
d_gene: -
CDR3nt: TGTGCCAGCAGCCTGACGGTGGAGGAGACCCAGTACTTC
CDR3aa: CASSLTVEETQYF

v_gene: TRBV12-5
j_gene: TRBJ1-6
abundance: few
d_gene: -
CDR3nt: TGTGCTAGTGGTTTGGAACAGGCTTCACCCCTCCACTTT
CDR3aa: CASGLEQASPLHF

v_gene: TRBV18
j_gene: TRBJ1-5
abundance: -
d_gene: -
CDR3nt: TGTGCCAGCTCGAAGGAGCAGGCCGATCAGCCCCAGCATTTT
CDR3aa: CASSKEQADQPQHF

v_gene: TRBV18
j_gene: TRBJ2-7
abundance: -
d_gene: -
CDR3nt: TGTGCCAGCTCAGTTGATCTGGGGGCTTACGAGCAGTACTTC
CDR3aa: CASSVDLGAYEQYF

v_gene: TRBV7-8
j_gene: TRBJ1-2
abundance: -
d_gene: -
CDR3nt: TGTGCCAGCAGCTTAGCGGGGGATAAAGCCTATGGCTACACCTTC
CDR3aa: CASSLAGDKAYGYTF

v_gene: TRBV6-1
j_gene: TRBJ1-4
abundance: -
d_gene: -
CDR3nt: TGTGCCAGCAGTGAAAGGCGGGGTGAAAAACTGTTTTTT
CDR3aa: CASSERRGEKLFF

v_gene: TRBV11-2
j_gene: TRBJ2-1
abundance: many
d_gene: -
CDR3nt: TGTGCCAGCAGCCCCGAGACTCGGACAGCTTACAATGAGCAGTTCTTC
CDR3aa: CASSPETRTAYNEQFF

v_gene: TRBV7-2
j_gene: TRBJ2-7
abundance: -
d_gene: -
CDR3nt: TGTGCCAGCAGCTTGTTGATGGCCTCCTACGAGCAGTACTTC
CDR3aa: CASSLLMASYEQYF

v_gene: TRBV9
j_gene: TRBJ2-2
abundance: many
d_gene: TRBD1
CDR3nt: TGTGCCAGCAGCGTAGGGACAGGGGGCACCGGGGAGCTGTTTTTT
CDR3aa: CASSVGTGGTGELFF

v_gene: TRBV5-5
j_gene: TRBJ2-5
abundance: many
d_gene: -
CDR3nt: TGTGCCAGCAGCTTGGGACCGTCGTCAGAGCAAGAGACCCAGTACTTC
CDR3aa: CASSLGPSSEQETQYF

v_gene: TRBV11-2
j_gene: TRBJ2-5
abundance: many
d_gene: -
CDR3nt: TGTGCCAGCAGCTTAAACCCCCCGGGGAACAGGGCTCGGGCAGAGACCCAGTACTTC
CDR3aa: CASSLNPPGNRARAETQYF

v_gene: TRBV2
j_gene: TRBJ2-2
abundance: many
d_gene: -
CDR3nt: TGTGCCAGCAGTGAAAGTGGGATCGGGGAGCTGTTTTTT
CDR3aa: CASSESGIGELFF

v_gene: TRBV2
j_gene: TRBJ1-1
abundance: many
d_gene: -
CDR3nt: TGTGCCAGCGAAAATCAGAGGATGTTTAACACTGAAGCTTTCTTT
CDR3aa: CASENQRMFNTEAFF

v_gene: TRBV5-1
j_gene: TRBJ2-7
abundance: many
d_gene: -
CDR3nt: TGCGCCAGCAGCTTTGGCAGCCTTGGGACCTACGAGCAGTACTTC
CDR3aa: CASSFGSLGTYEQYF

v_gene: TRBV7-9
j_gene: TRBJ1-1
abundance: -
d_gene: -
CDR3nt: TGTGCCAGCAGCTTAGACCCTTCAAAGGGTCACACTGAAGCTTTCTTT
CDR3aa: CASSLDPSKGHTEAFF

v_gene: TRBV21-1
j_gene: TRBJ2-5
abundance: many
d_gene: -
CDR3nt: TGTGCCAGCAGCACGATCCGGGACAGGGTCGGGGAGACCCAGTACTTC
CDR3aa: CASSTIRDRVGETQYF

v_gene: TRBV20-1
j_gene: TRBJ1-4
abundance: -
d_gene: -
CDR3nt: TGCAGTGCTCGGGCAACTAATGAAAAACTGTTTTTT
CDR3aa: CSARATNEKLFF

v_gene: TRBV6-5
j_gene: TRBJ1-1
abundance: -
d_gene: TRBD1
CDR3nt: TGTGCCAGCAACTTAGACAGGGTACAGACTGAAGCTTTCTTT
CDR3aa: CASNLDRVQTEAFF

v_gene: TRBV5-1
j_gene: TRBJ2-1
abundance: -
d_gene: TRBD2
CDR3nt: TGCGCCAGCAGCTCGCGACTAGCGGGAGGGCCGGAGCAGTTCTTC
CDR3aa: CASSSRLAGGPEQFF

v_gene: TRBV7-6
j_gene: TRBJ1-4
abundance: -
d_gene: -
CDR3nt: TGTGCCAGCAGCTTAGGGCCCGGCCCTGACAATAAACTGTTTTTT
CDR3aa: CASSLGPGPDNKLFF

v_gene: TRBV11-1
j_gene: TRBJ2-1
abundance: many
d_gene: -
CDR3nt: TGTGCCAGCACAAGCGTCAATGAGCAGTTCTTC
CDR3aa: CASTSVNEQFF

v_gene: TRBV5-5
j_gene: TRBJ2-7
abundance: many
d_gene: TRBD1
CDR3nt: TGTGCCAGCAGCCATTACCCAGGGGGAGACGAGCAGTACTTC
CDR3aa: CASSHYPGGDEQYF

v_gene: TRBV5-1
j_gene: TRBJ1-4
abundance: -
d_gene: -
CDR3nt: TGCGCCAGCAGCTTGCTCGTCGGGGGGAGTGAAAAACTGTTTTTT
CDR3aa: CASSLLVGGSEKLFF

v_gene: TRBV4-3
j_gene: TRBJ2-7
abundance: many
d_gene: -
CDR3nt: TGCGCCAGCAGCCAAGGTCTAGGGAGCTCCTACGAGCAGTACTTC
CDR3aa: CASSQGLGSSYEQYF

v_gene: TRBV7-8
j_gene: TRBJ2-1
abundance: many
d_gene: TRBD2
CDR3nt: TGTGCCAGCAGCCCGACTAGCGGGAGAGAGGGTGAGCAGTTCTTC
CDR3aa: CASSPTSGREGEQFF

v_gene: TRBV18
j_gene: TRBJ2-3
abundance: -
d_gene: -
CDR3nt: TGTGCCAGCTCACCAGGGGTTAGGACAGATACGCAGTATTTT
CDR3aa: CASSPGVRTDTQYF

v_gene: TRBV30
j_gene: TRBJ2-7
abundance: many
d_gene: TRBD2
CDR3nt: TGTGCCTGGAACCCGGGGGGACGCGAGCAGTACTTC
CDR3aa: CAWNPGGREQYF

v_gene: TRBV5-6
j_gene: TRBJ2-1
abundance: many
d_gene: -
CDR3nt: TGTGCCAGCAGCCATCCTTCGGACAGCTCCTACAATGAGCAGTTCTTC
CDR3aa: CASSHPSDSSYNEQFF

v_gene: TRBV2
j_gene: TRBJ2-1
abundance: -
d_gene: -
CDR3nt: TGTGCCAGCAGTCCTAGCAGGGGGGCCTACAATGAGCAGTTCTTC
CDR3aa: CASSPSRGAYNEQFF

v_gene: TRBV18
j_gene: TRBJ2-1
abundance: few
d_gene: -
CDR3nt: TGTGCCAGCTCACTTCTAGGGGGAGCCAATGAGCAGTTCTTC
CDR3aa: CASSLLGGANEQFF

v_gene: TRBV4-1
j_gene: TRBJ1-5
abundance: many
d_gene: -
CDR3nt: TGCGCCAGCAGCCAAGTTGGGGACGCGGGCAATCAGCCCCAGCATTTT
CDR3aa: CASSQVGDAGNQPQHF

v_gene: TRBV20-1
j_gene: TRBJ2-3
abundance: few
d_gene: -
CDR3nt: TGCAGTGCCGAGACAGATACGCAGTATTTT
CDR3aa: CSAETDTQYF

v_gene: TRBV29-1
j_gene: TRBJ2-3
abundance: many
d_gene: TRBD2
CDR3nt: TGCAGCGTTGAGGGCCTAGCGGGAGAAGGGGGGACAGATACGCAGTATTTT
CDR3aa: CSVEGLAGEGGTDTQYF

v_gene: TRBV7-9
j_gene: TRBJ2-1
abundance: few
d_gene: -
CDR3nt: TGTGCCAGCAGCTCGGATGGGGAGCAGTTCTTC
CDR3aa: CASSSDGEQFF

v_gene: TRBV5-1
j_gene: TRBJ2-1
abundance: -
d_gene: TRBD2
CDR3nt: TGCGCCGGCTCTCTGGGACTAGCGACTAGAGGGGAGCAGTTCTTC
CDR3aa: CAGSLGLATRGEQFF

v_gene: TRBV11-2
j_gene: TRBJ2-5
abundance: -
d_gene: -
CDR3nt: TGTGCCAGCAGCTCCCTCAGGCAAGAGACCCAGTACTTC
CDR3aa: CASSSLRQETQYF

v_gene: TRBV29-1
j_gene: TRBJ1-1
abundance: many
d_gene: -
CDR3nt: TGCAGCGTTCATGGACCTTACCCTGAAGCTTTCTTT
CDR3aa: CSVHGPYPEAFF

v_gene: TRBV4-3
j_gene: TRBJ2-7
abundance: medium-sized
d_gene: -
CDR3nt: TGCGCCAGCAGCCAAGATGGAGGAGCCTACGAGCAGTACTTC
CDR3aa: CASSQDGGAYEQYF

v_gene: TRBV5-1
j_gene: TRBJ1-2
abundance: few
d_gene: -
CDR3nt: TGCGCCAGCAGCCAGTACCAGGGAGGCTATGGCTACACCTTC
CDR3aa: CASSQYQGGYGYTF

v_gene: TRBV29-1
j_gene: TRBJ1-1
abundance: many
d_gene: -
CDR3nt: TGCAGCTACGCCGAGACAGCGAACACTGAAGCTTTCTTT
CDR3aa: CSYAETANTEAFF

v_gene: TRBV5-1
j_gene: TRBJ1-2
abundance: many
d_gene: -
CDR3nt: TGCGCCAGCAGCTTGGCCGAGGGTAGGGCCTATGGCTACACCTTC
CDR3aa: CASSLAEGRAYGYTF

v_gene: TRBV11-1
j_gene: TRBJ2-1
abundance: -
d_gene: TRBD2
CDR3nt: TGTGCCAGCAGCTTAAGCGGGGGGGCCGGTGAGCAGTTCTTC
CDR3aa: CASSLSGGAGEQFF

v_gene: TRBV20-1
j_gene: TRBJ2-7
abundance: many
d_gene: -
CDR3nt: TGCAGTGCTAGAGATCTAGCGCCTTCCTACGAGCAGTACTTC
CDR3aa: CSARDLAPSYEQYF

v_gene: TRBV18
j_gene: TRBJ1-1
abundance: -
d_gene: -
CDR3nt: TGTGCCAGCTCACCAGGGACGAACACTGAAGCTTTCTTT
CDR3aa: CASSPGTNTEAFF

v_gene: TRBV24-1
j_gene: TRBJ2-5
abundance: -
d_gene: TRBD2
CDR3nt: TGTGCCACCAGTGATTGGTCCTCGGGGACTACCAGGTACCAAGAGACCCAGTACTTC
CDR3aa: CATSDWSSGTTRYQETQYF